These 24 T cell receptor beta chains were sequenced from one sample in a study of cytomegalovirus exposure and HLA in healthy donors. Vbeta (60) and Jbeta (13) primers were used in the PCR. TCRdb's copy holds only in-frame clones and misses some; the assay was immunoSEQ multiplex PCR. The repertoire holds 96,000 or so clones, with approximately 74% as singletons. The sample comprised PBMCs. The receptors shown here come from a woman in her seventies in good health and CMV-seropositive.

This clone came up a few times. The V gene is TRBV9, the J gene TRBJ1-1; TRBD1 matches at 9 bases. The J segment lost 0 bases and the V segment lost 1 base, leaving 4 bases of the junction unmatched. Germline-derived CDR1 and CDR2 are SGDLS and YYNGEE. The CDR3 loop spans 16 amino acids. This chain's CDR3 is CASSVSTGGMNTEAFF. In DNA, the CDR3 is TGTGCCAGCAGCGTATCGACAGGGGGTATGAACACTGAAGCTTTCTTT.

The rearrangement uses TRBV2 and TRBJ2-3; TRBD2 agrees at 12 bases. Germline trimming cut 6 bases from V and 2 bases from J; bases unmatched to any gene: 6. The CDR3 is 16 amino acids. Germline loops: CDR1 SNHLY, CDR2 FYNNEI. CDR3 in DNA: TGTGCCAGCAGCCTAGCGGGGGGGCGAGTCACAGATACGCAGTATTTT. Amino acids: CASSLAGGRVTDTQYF.

This clone appeared a single time. This sequence joins TRBV28 and TRBJ1-5; the match to TRBD1 covers 8 bases. The V gene end was trimmed by 7 bases and the J gene end by 7 bases; junction bases not matched to a gene: 12. CDR3 size: 15 residues. Germline V gene lookup returns CDR1 MDHEN and CDR2 SYDVKM. The CDR3 region is CASIYQGAVGQPQHF. The CDR3 DNA reads as TGTGCCAGCATCTATCAGGGGGCTGTGGGACAGCCCCAGCATTTT.

This chain joins TRBV6-5 and TRBJ2-7; 8 bases match TRBD1. Per the germline V gene, CDR1 is MNHEY and CDR2 is SVGAGI. Trimming took 2 bases from V and 4 from J; bases not matched to a gene: 10. CDR3 length: 16 residues. CDR3 coding DNA: TGTGCCAGCAGTTACGCGACAGGGGAAAGGCCTTACGAGCAGTACTTC. This sequence encodes CASSYATGERPYEQYF.

The chain employs TRBV25-1 and TRBJ2-3; D remains ambiguous. The CDR3 is 13 amino acids. V lost 9 bases, J lost 2 bases, and 12 bases lay in between. Germline values: CDR1 MGHDK, CDR2 SYGVNS. DNA of the CDR3: TGTGCCAGTAAGTTAGAGAACACAGATACGCAGTATTTT. Translating gives CASKLENTDTQYF.

The chain couples TRBV4-2 to TRBJ1-6; D might be TRBD1 (5 bases). The CDR3 runs to 15 residues. Per the germline V gene, CDR1 is LGHNA and CDR2 is YNFKEQ. The V end lost 4 bases, the J end lost 9 bases, and 16 bases lay between the germline ends. The CDR3 sequence is CASSPGGEGVSPLHF. The CDR3 DNA follows: TGTGCCAGCAGCCCCGGGGGGGAAGGGGTTTCACCCCTCCACTTT.

As for this clone: The junction departs from the called germline gene at one end, perhaps through a read error. The V and J genes are TRBV7-7 and TRBJ1-1; TRBD1 might be the D (5 bases). The CDR3 extends over 13 amino acids. From germline, CDR1 is SSHAT and CDR2 FNYEAQ (reference sequence). DNA of the CDR3: TGTGCTAGCAGCGTAGACAGCAACACTGAAGCTTTCTTT. Translating gives CASSVDSNTEAFF.

This CDR3 is CASSSAGTPATGTDTQYF. CDR3 DNA: TGTGCCAGCAGCTCAGCCGGGACTCCAGCAACTGGCACAGATACGCAGTATTTT. The V gene is TRBV7-9, the J gene TRBJ2-3, with D perhaps TRBD2 (6 bases). From germline, CDR1 is SEHNR and CDR2 FQNEAQ (reference sequence). The CDR3 contains 18 residues. V lost 4 bases and J 1 base, leaving 21 bases between the germline ends. Full variable domain (remainder filled in from reference TRBV7-9 and TRBJ2-3): DTGVSQNPRHKITKRGQNVTFRCDPISEHNRLYWYRQTLGQGPEFLTYFQNEAQLEKSRLLSDRFSAERPKGSFSTLEIQRTEQGDSAMYLCASSSAGTPATGTDTQYFGPGTRLTVL.

Only a few counts were recorded for this clone. CDR3 DNA: TGTGCCAGCAGCTTAGTGTGGCAGGGGGCGGTCAATGAGCAGTTCTTC. Translated, it gives CASSLVWQGAVNEQFF. The chain has TRBV11-2 and TRBJ2-1; 8 bases fit TRBD1. The CDR3 has 16 residues. Germline loops: CDR1 SGHAT, CDR2 FQNNGV. V was clipped by 1 base and J by 6 bases; unmatched bases: 8.

This clone was observed a single time. The chain couples TRBV5-4 to TRBJ2-3; 7 nucleotides match TRBD1. The CDR3 runs to 15 residues. Germline CDR1 is SGHNT and CDR2 is YYREEE (reference sequence). J lost 5 bases, V lost 0 bases, and 6 bases had no gene match. The CDR3 DNA reads as TGTGCCAGCAGCTTGGACGGCAGGGGGTTAGATACGCAGTATTTT. Amino acids: CASSLDGRGLDTQYF.

On this clone: Different DNA sequences within this sample yield the same CDR3. This chain connects TRBV2 to TRBJ1-6, with D possibly TRBD1 on 6 matching bases. V was trimmed by 4 bases and J by 2 bases, leaving 6 bases between them. Germline assignment: CDR1 SNHLY and CDR2 FYNNEI. The CDR3 loop spans 14 amino acids. In nucleotides, the CDR3 is TGTGCCAGCAGTGGACAGGCCTATAATTCACCCCTCCACTTT. Its protein product is CASSGQAYNSPLHF.

This chain joins TRBV19 and TRBJ2-1; 15 nucleotides agree with TRBD2. The junction had 6 bases not matched to a gene; V was cut back by 2 bases and J by 4 bases. Per the germline V gene, CDR1 is LNHDA and CDR2 is SQIVND (reference sequence). CDR3 length: 18 amino acids. CDR3 loop: CASSIKGTSGGQYNEQFF. The DNA for the CDR3 is TGTGCCAGTAGTATAAAGGGGACTAGCGGGGGGCAATACAATGAGCAGTTCTTC.

The J gene is TRBJ2-5, the V gene TRBV11-2; D is possibly TRBD2 (5 bases). Looked up from germline, CDR1 is SGHAT and CDR2 is FQNNGV. Trimming took off 5 bases at V and 3 bases at J, with 10 bases between the two ends. This CDR3 is built from 13 residues. The CDR3 region has the DNA TGTGCCAGCAGCGCGGGCCATAAAGAGACCCAGTACTTC. Translated: CASSAGHKETQYF. Based on the CDR3 plus reference TRBV11-2 and TRBJ2-5, the full variable domain is EAGVAQSPRYKIIEKRQSVAFWCNPISGHATLYWYQQILGQGPKLLIQFQNNGVVDDSQLPKDRFSAERLKGVDSTLKIQPAKLEDSAVYLCASSAGHKETQYFGPGTRLLVL.

This clone was observed a few times. This chain joins TRBV7-2 and TRBJ1-1; D gene unclear. The CDR3 contains 12 residues. V was clipped by 3 bases and J by 1 base, with 3 bases between them. Germline V gene sequence: CDR1 SGHTA, CDR2 FQGNSA. CDR3 region: CASSFSNTEAFF. The CDR3 coding sequence is TGTGCCAGCAGCTTCTCGAACACTGAAGCTTTCTTT. Drawing the rest from reference TRBV7-2 and TRBJ1-1, the complete variable domain is GAGVSQSPSNKVTEKGKDVELRCDPISGHTALYWYRQSLGQGLEFLIYFQGNSAPDKSGLPSDRFSAERTGGSVSTLTIQRTQQEDSAVYLCASSFSNTEAFFGQGTRLTVV.

V is TRBV18 and J is TRBJ2-7; 8 nucleotides agree with TRBD1. Looked up from germline, CDR1 is KGHSH and CDR2 is LQKENI. This CDR3 spans 15 amino acids. V gave up 2 bases and J gave up 2 bases; unmatched junction bases: 5. The CDR3 region is CASSPSRTGTYEQYF. The CDR3, as DNA: TGTGCCAGCTCACCAAGCCGGACAGGGACCTACGAGCAGTACTTC.

Judged by abundance, this clone is medium-sized (0.01 to 0.1%). The chain recombines TRBV2 with TRBJ2-7, with 8 bases identical to TRBD2. The germline V gene has CDR1 SNHLY and CDR2 FYNNEI. The CDR3 is 13 amino acids. Trimming cost V 8 bases and J 3 bases; bases outside gene matches: 6. CDR3 DNA: TGTGCCAGCCTGACTAGCGAGAACTACGAGCAGTACTTC. Its translation is CASLTSENYEQYF.

V is TRBV30 and J is TRBJ1-2; 7 bases fit TRBD1. CDR3 length: 12 amino acids. Trimming cost V 5 bases and J 7 bases; bases outside gene matches: 7. Germline loops: CDR1 GTSNPN, CDR2 SVGIG (reference sequence). The CDR3 nucleotides read TGTGCCTGGGAGACAGGGATGGGTGGCTACACCTTC. Protein sequence: CAWETGMGGYTF.

The chain couples TRBV30 to TRBJ2-5, with TRBD1 identical over 7 bases. The CDR3 runs 12 residues. V was pared by 7 bases and J by 5 bases, with 7 bases of the junction left unmatched. The germline gives CDR1 GTSNPN, CDR2 SVGIG (reference sequence). The CDR3 bases are TGTGCCTCATCCAGGGGGTTCGAGACCCAGTACTTC. Residues: CASSRGFETQYF.

The chain uses TRBV18 and TRBJ2-5; a weak D match, TRBD2 (5 bases). This CDR3 has 16 residues. The germline gives CDR1 KGHSH, CDR2 LQKENI. The V and J ends lost 0 bases and 4 bases respectively, with 15 bases between them. The CDR3 protein is CASSPPGSWYPETQYF. As DNA, the CDR3 is TGTGCCAGCTCACCACCGGGGAGTTGGTACCCAGAGACCCAGTACTTC.

This clone has a single count. The gene calls are TRBV13 and TRBJ2-1; 7 nucleotides agree with TRBD1. Trimming cost V 0 bases and J 4 bases; bases outside gene matches: 12. The germline V gene encodes CDR1 PRHDT and CDR2 FYEKMQ (reference sequence). The CDR3 consists of 18 residues. CDR3: CASSLGGPGQIQYNEQFF. CDR3 nucleotide sequence: TGTGCCAGCAGCTTAGGGGGCCCGGGACAGATACAATACAATGAGCAGTTCTTC.

The chain links TRBV4-3 to TRBJ2-5; D is perhaps TRBD2 (6 bases). V was trimmed by 0 bases and J by 5 bases, leaving 13 bases between them. The V gene's germline CDR1 is LGHNA and CDR2 YSLEER. The CDR3 has 15 amino acids. CDR3 DNA sequence: TGCGCCAGCAGCCAAGAACGGGCTAGCGAGGAGACCCAGTACTTC. It is translated as CASSQERASEETQYF.

This chain connects TRBV7-6 to TRBJ2-5; D is possibly TRBD1 (5 bases). There are 14 residues in the CDR3. The V end was cut by 5 bases, the J end by 2 bases, with 12 bases between. Germline CDR1 reads SGHVS; CDR2 reads FNYEAQ. This CDR3 reads CASSPRQLQETQYF. CDR3 sequence (DNA): TGTGCCAGCAGCCCCCGACAGCTTCAAGAGACCCAGTACTTC.

V and J are TRBV28 and TRBJ1-5; the match to TRBD1 covers 7 bases. The CDR3 loop spans 12 amino acids. Germline-derived CDR1 and CDR2 are MDHEN and SYDVKM. V lost 10 bases, J lost 6 bases, and 6 bases stayed unmatched. This CDR3 is CAIHAGGQPQHF. CDR3 nucleotide sequence: TGTGCCATCCACGCAGGGGGTCAGCCCCAGCATTTT.

This chain uses TRBV4-1 with TRBJ2-1; TRBD2 matches at 11 bases. The CDR3 spans 20 residues. The germline V gene has CDR1 MGHRA and CDR2 YSYEKL. Trimming took 4 bases from V and 4 from J; bases not matched to a gene: 18. CDR3 residues: CASSRRVGLAGGGKYNEQFF. The CDR3 DNA follows: TGCGCCAGCAGCCGAAGAGTCGGTCTAGCGGGGGGCGGAAAATACAATGAGCAGTTCTTC.